The table lists the clone carrying this TCR beta chain with a few counts. Other DNA variants within this sample encode the same CDR3. Profiled with immunoSEQ multiplex PCR; TCRdb holds only in-frame clones, not every one. The sample holds roughly 2,500,000 clones, under 95% seen once. This sample was taken from a study of shared clonotypes between healthy human individuals. This CDR3 has 14 amino acids. Germline V lookup: CDR1 KGHSH, CDR2 LQKENI. V trimming: 3 bases; J trimming: 1 base; junction bases outside the gene matches: 2. The J gene is TRBJ1-1, the V gene TRBV18; the match to TRBD1 covers 7 bases. Input material: naive CD4+ T cells from PBMCs. Subset of the sample: CD45RA+ positively selected. The source is a man younger than 35 in good health. Some clones in this sample may be carry-over from other donors' samples. The CDR3 coding sequence is TGTGCCAGCTCACCTGGACAGGCGAACACTGAAGCTTTCTTT. It specifies CASSPGQANTEAFF. Full variable domain (rest looked up from reference TRBV18 and TRBJ1-1): NAGVMQNPRHLVRRRGQEARLRCSPMKGHSHVYWYRQLPEEGLKFMVYLQKENIIDESGMPKERFSAEFPKEGPSILRIQQVVRGDSAAYFCASSPGQANTEAFFGQGTRLTVV.